Here is one T cell receptor (beta chain) with its context. The data were obtained in a study of T-cell memory formation after mild COVID-19. Study summary: TCR clusters were mostly confined to one donor each.

With constant-segment primers, 5'RACE yielded cDNA libraries of TCR alpha and TCR beta that carried sample barcodes and UMIs. Via MiXCR, TCRdb re-called the 5' RACE reads, giving one row per CDR3 protein. This table has under 200,000 distinct CDR3 sequences, approximately 10% appearing once. The V end was cut by 9 bases, the J end by 2 bases, with 13 bases between. The CDR3 contains 13 residues. Looked up from germline, CDR1 is ENHRY and CDR2 is SYGVKD. This clonotype was obtained from a man aged 18 to 30 who had mild COVID-19 (a few samples of this study predate the infection). Cell type and time point are not known. This chain links TRBV10-3 with TRBJ2-5; D is perhaps TRBD1 or TRBD2 (5 bases each). Sequenced input: PBMCs or a T cell subset sorted from them (not recorded which). This CDR3 reads CAMRGAQQETQYF. CDR3 nucleotides: TGTGCCATGAGGGGCGCCCAACAAGAGACCCAGTACTTC.